Reported below is one T cell receptor (beta chain). With 7 bases clipped from V and 3 bases from J, the junction kept 9 bases outside the gene matches. Germline V gene sequence: CDR1 WNHNN, CDR2 SYGVQD (reference sequence). The CDR3 spans 14 residues. Clones were read by immunoSEQ multiplex PCR, and TCRdb kept only the in-frame ones, dropping some. Seen here are tens of thousands of clones, approximately 90% observed once, and the top ten hold around 1.8%. The data derive from a study of T cell changes during pregnancy in multiple sclerosis. The TCR originated in a female donor in good health, enrolled as a control in a pregnancy study. This chain uses TRBV10-1 with TRBJ2-7; TRBD1 agrees at 7 bases. Here the sequenced sample was peripheral blood, taken in the first trimester of pregnancy. The CDR3 here is CASNPRDSSYEQYF. The CDR3 coding sequence is TGCGCCAGCAATCCCAGGGACAGTAGCTACGAGCAGTACTTC.